These 21 T cell receptor beta chains were sequenced from one sample in a study of blood T cells in healthy people across ages. Primed by a sample-barcoded 5' primer and a J-beta primer mix, a second PCR proceeded for about 7 to 11 cycles. From the 5' RACE reads, TCRdb called clonotypes with MiXCR, one entry per CDR3 protein. The sample holds hundreds of thousands of distinct CDR3 sequences, around 48% seen once. The sample was blood. The receptor source for this set is a woman aged 55-69 years in good health.

The J gene is TRBJ2-1, the V gene TRBV10-3, with D tentatively TRBD2 (6 bases). CDR1 ENHRY and CDR2 SYGVKD come from the germline V gene. The CDR3 length is 16 residues. Trimming removed 3 bases from V and 9 bases from J, with 21 bases in between. The CDR3 DNA reads as TGTGCCATCAGTGAACCCGGGGGTCTAGGGATGGGTGAGCAGTTCTTC. This encodes CAISEPGGLGMGEQFF.

The V call is TRBV7-2, the J call TRBJ2-3; D is possibly TRBD2 (6 bases). The CDR3 totals 11 residues. V was clipped by 8 bases and J by 6 bases, with 9 bases between them. CDR1 and CDR2 (germline): SGHTA, FQGNSA. CDR3 nucleotides: TGTGCCAGCGCCCGGGGGGATACGCAGTATTTT. Its translation: CASARGDTQYF.

This clonotype was seen a few times. The chain links TRBV2 to TRBJ2-7, with TRBD1 matching 7 bases. The CDR3 has 15 residues. Trimming at V came to 4 bases and at J to 0 bases, leaving 6 bases not matched to a gene. Germline V CDR1 and CDR2: SNHLY, FYNNEI. The DNA of the CDR3 is TGTGCCAGCAGTGGGCCCGACAGGGACTCCTACGAGCAGTACTTC. It codes for CASSGPDRDSYEQYF.

The rearrangement links TRBV7-3 to TRBJ2-3; maybe TRBD2 (5 bases). V was pared by 2 bases and J by 5 bases, with 8 bases between. The CDR3 loop spans 13 amino acids. CDR1 is SGHTA and CDR2 is FQGTGA in the germline V gene. CDR3 amino acids: CASSLSGVDTQYF. CDR3 nucleotide sequence: TGTGCCAGCAGCTTATCCGGGGTAGATACGCAGTATTTT. Using reference TRBV7-3 and TRBJ2-3 for the parts outside the CDR3, the full variable domain is GAGVSQTPSNKVTEKGKYVELRCDPISGHTALYWYRQSLGQGPEFLIYFQGTGAADDSGLPNDRFFAVRPEGSVSTLKIQRTERGDSAVYLCASSLSGVDTQYFGPGTRLTVL.

DNA for the CDR3: TGTGCCAGCAGCTTAGCGATTACAGGCAATCAGCCCCAGCATTTT. Translating it yields CASSLAITGNQPQHF. The rearrangement links TRBV7-2 to TRBJ1-5; D uncertain. The germline gives CDR1 SGHTA, CDR2 FQGNSA. Trimming took 0 bases from V and 2 from J, leaving 8 bases between them. The CDR3 runs 15 residues.

This clonotype was detected only a few times. The rearrangement joins TRBV7-2 to TRBJ2-3, with TRBD1 matching 7 bases. With V trimmed by 0 bases and J by 3 bases, 6 bases remained unmatched. Germline lookup yields CDR1 SGHTA and CDR2 FQGNSA. The CDR3 is 16 amino acids. DNA of the CDR3: TGTGCCAGCAGCTTAGCGACAGGGAAAGGAACAGATACGCAGTATTTT. It codes for CASSLATGKGTDTQYF.

The chain couples TRBV2 to TRBJ2-1; TRBD2 aligns across 14 bases. There are 20 residues in the CDR3. Germline-derived CDR1 and CDR2 are SNHLY and FYNNEI. Trimming took 2 bases from V and 3 from J; bases not matched to a gene: 12. DNA of the CDR3: TGTGCCAGCAGTGAACCGAAAGGACTAGCGGGAGGCCACCTCTACAATGAGCAGTTCTTC. It is translated as CASSEPKGLAGGHLYNEQFF.

Turning to this clonotype: A much larger clonotype is one base distant, so this may be a read error. This chain joins TRBV7-3 and TRBJ2-5; D not certain. The CDR3 sequence is 13 residues long. Per germline, CDR1 SGHTA and CDR2 FQGTGA. The CDR3 reads CSSSQGNQETQYF. For the CDR3, the DNA is TGTTCCAGCAGTCAAGGGAATCAAGAGACCCAGTACTTC.

The V and J genes are TRBV4-2 and TRBJ2-3; D possibly corresponds to TRBD1 (6 bases). The CDR3 is made up of 15 amino acids. The V and J ends lost 0 bases and 3 bases respectively, with 10 bases between them. Germline-derived CDR1 and CDR2 are LGHNA and YNFKEQ. CDR3 sequence: CASSQEGARTDTQYF. The CDR3 DNA sequence: TGTGCCAGCAGCCAAGAGGGGGCGCGAACAGATACGCAGTATTTT.

The chain carries TRBV28 and TRBJ2-7, with 8 bases identical to TRBD1. This CDR3 has 14 residues. The germline CDR1 and CDR2 sequences are MDHEN and SYDVKM. Trimming took 7 bases from V and 3 from J; bases not matched to a gene: 8. The CDR3 nucleotides read TGTGCCAGCACCCTGACAGGGGAAGTCTACGAGCAGTACTTC. It codes for CASTLTGEVYEQYF.

The chain links TRBV28 to TRBJ2-5, with D perhaps TRBD2 (5 bases). The CDR3 totals 15 residues. V lost 0 bases to trimming and J lost 11 bases, with 19 bases between them. Per the germline V gene, CDR1 is MDHEN and CDR2 is SYDVKM. CDR3 nucleotides: TGTGCCAGCAGTTTATGGGTGGGAGCCAACTATGAGCAGTACTTC. This translates into CASSLWVGANYEQYF.

This clonotype showed up just a few times. This chain connects TRBV5-1 to TRBJ2-6; D perhaps matches TRBD1 (5 bases). Germline CDR1 SGHRS, CDR2 YFSETQ. This CDR3 has 16 residues. Trimming left V 4 bases short and J 3 bases short, with 14 bases between. The CDR3 region has the DNA TGCGCCAGCAGCCTTCGACAGTCGGTTGGGGCCAACGTCCTGACTTTC. This gives the protein CASSLRQSVGANVLTF.

This chain uses TRBV5-5 with TRBJ2-3, with 12 bases fitting TRBD2. This CDR3 has 19 residues. V lost 1 base to trimming and J lost 2 bases; unmatched junction nucleotides: 11. Germline CDR1 SGHKS, CDR2 YYEKEE (reference sequence). The CDR3 protein is CASSLRLAGGFQDTDTQYF. CDR3 DNA: TGTGCCAGCAGCTTGCGGCTAGCGGGAGGGTTTCAAGACACAGATACGCAGTATTTT.

The CDR3: CASNLGRWDRDRYEQYF. In nucleotides, the CDR3 is TGTGCCAGCAACCTAGGGAGATGGGACAGGGACCGCTACGAGCAGTACTTC. The chain uses TRBV7-3 and TRBJ2-7, with TRBD1 matching over 9 bases. Germline V gene lookup returns CDR1 SGHTA and CDR2 FQGTGA. J gave up 3 bases and V 7 bases, and 16 bases lay outside the gene matches. There are 17 residues in the CDR3.

The chain has TRBV12-3 or TRBV12-4 and TRBJ2-1, with D tentatively TRBD1 or TRBD2 (6 bases each). Trimming left V 9 bases short and J 5 bases short, with 23 bases between. This CDR3 is built from 16 residues. The CDR3 protein is CASLRGTIDLHNEQFF. The CDR3 bases are TGTGCCAGTCTACGGGGGACAATCGACCTCCACAATGAGCAGTTCTTC.

V is TRBV4-2 and J is TRBJ2-5; 10 bases match TRBD2. Germline CDR1 LGHNA, CDR2 YNFKEQ. The CDR3 contains 16 residues. J gave up 11 bases and V 1 base, and 13 bases lay outside the gene matches. CDR3 region: CASSQVTSGVYNEQYF. The CDR3 DNA is TGTGCCAGCAGCCAAGTTACTAGCGGGGTTTACAATGAGCAGTACTTC.

The chain is built from TRBV7-8 and TRBJ2-7; 8 bases fit TRBD1. J gave up 2 bases and V 1 base, and 7 bases lay outside the gene matches. Looked up from germline, CDR1 is SGHVS and CDR2 is FQNEAQ. The CDR3 extends over 16 amino acids. CDR3 protein: CASSLVAGGLTYEQYF. The CDR3 coding sequence is TGTGCCAGCAGCTTAGTGGCAGGGGGCTTAACCTACGAGCAGTACTTC.

This sequence joins TRBV10-3 and TRBJ2-1, with 7 bases fitting TRBD2. There are 13 residues in the CDR3. Unmatched junction bases numbered 7, after V lost 8 bases and J lost 6 bases. Per germline, CDR1 ENHRY and CDR2 SYGVKD. This CDR3 is CAISGAGVNEQFF. The CDR3 nucleotides are TGTGCCATCTCTGGCGCGGGAGTCAATGAGCAGTTCTTC.

DNA for the CDR3: TGTGCCAGCAGTGCCAGCAGGGACTCCTACAATGAGCAGTACTTC. It translates to CASSASRDSYNEQYF. V usage is TRBV6-2 or TRBV6-3 and J usage is TRBJ2-1; weak D call: TRBD2 (6 bases). The end of the DNA aligns better with TRBJ2-7, so the J call may be wrong. The CDR3 length is 15 residues. Per germline, CDR1 MNHEY and CDR2 SVGEGT.

The V and J genes are TRBV6-5 and TRBJ2-1; D is undetermined. Trimming pared 0 bases from V and 9 bases from J, leaving 15 bases between. This CDR3 region has 15 residues. CDR1 is MNHEY, CDR2 SVGAGI, per germline. The CDR3 sequence is CASSYSANQYGEQFF. CDR3 DNA sequence: TGTGCCAGCAGTTACTCCGCCAACCAGTATGGTGAGCAGTTCTTC.

The CDR3 DNA sequence: TGCAGTGCTAGGACCCCCTTAGAAAGGCAGCGGAACTACAATGAGCAGTTCTTC. This gives the protein CSARTPLERQRNYNEQFF. The chain employs TRBV20-1 and TRBJ2-1, with D possibly TRBD2 on 5 matching bases. The CDR3 extends over 18 amino acids. V shed 3 bases and J shed 3 bases, with 24 bases lying between them. Germline V gives CDR1 DFQATT, CDR2 SNEGSKA (reference sequence).